The 27 T cell receptor beta chains below were found in one sample sequenced in a study of cytomegalovirus exposure and HLA in healthy donors. Primers: 60 Vbeta forward and 13 Jbeta reverse. Some clones are missing from TCRdb's copy, which holds only in-frame ones; the method was immunoSEQ multiplex PCR. The data contain 150,000 to 200,000 clones, roughly four fifths of them singletons. Material: PBMCs. These receptors all stem from a woman aged 25 to 39 in good health and CMV-seropositive.

The chain uses TRBV9 and TRBJ1-2; the match to TRBD1 covers 7 bases. J gave up 10 bases and V 0 bases, and 18 bases lay outside the gene matches. The germline CDR1 and CDR2 sequences are SGDLS and YYNGEE. The CDR3 totals 17 residues. The CDR3 loop reads CASSVAPETTGNGTYTF. CDR3 sequence (DNA): TGTGCCAGCAGCGTAGCCCCTGAGACGACAGGGAACGGAACCTACACCTTC.

The V gene is TRBV5-1, the J gene TRBJ2-3; 12 nucleotides match TRBD2. Germline V gives CDR1 SGHRS, CDR2 YFSETQ. Unmatched junction bases numbered 2, after V lost 1 base and J lost 2 bases. This CDR3 region has 16 residues. The CDR3 nucleotides read TGCGCCAGCAGCTTGTGGACTAGCGGGACCACAGATACGCAGTATTTT. This gives the protein CASSLWTSGTTDTQYF.

The chain joins TRBV25-1 to TRBJ2-7; TRBD1 aligns across 10 bases. This CDR3 comprises 16 residues. Trimming took 1 base from V and 3 from J; bases not matched to a gene: 6. CDR1 and CDR2 (germline): MGHDK, SYGVNS. The CDR3 spells CASSELGGQGIYEQYF. CDR3 nucleotides: TGTGCCAGCAGTGAATTGGGGGGACAGGGGATCTACGAGCAGTACTTC.

The gene calls are TRBV2 and TRBJ2-7, with a possible D match to TRBD2 (7 bases). Looked up from germline, CDR1 is SNHLY and CDR2 is FYNNEI. V gave up 7 bases and J gave up 1 base, with 11 bases separating them. The CDR3 length is 13 residues. In DNA form, the CDR3 reads TGTGCCAGCACGGGGGGCTTATCCTACGAGCAGTACTTC. Translating gives CASTGGLSYEQYF. Drawing the rest from reference TRBV2 and TRBJ2-7, the complete variable domain is EPEVTQTPSHQVTQMGQEVILRCVPISNHLYFYWYRQILGQKVEFLVSFYNNEISEKSEIFDDQFSVERPDGSNFTLKIRSTKLEDSAMYFCASTGGLSYEQYFGPGTRLTVT.

This clone was seen just once. The CDR3 sequence: CALGTVGEKLFF. The CDR3 DNA is TGTGCCCTAGGGACAGTAGGTGAAAAACTGTTTTTT. The gene calls are TRBV6-1 and TRBJ1-4, with 7 bases fitting TRBD1. CDR3 length: 12 residues. Unmatched junction bases numbered 7, after V lost 11 bases and J lost 7 bases. Looked up from germline, CDR1 is MNHNS and CDR2 is SASEGT.

The rearrangement links TRBV7-2 to TRBJ2-7, with a weak D call TRBD2 (6 bases). Germline V gene sequence: CDR1 SGHTA, CDR2 FQGNSA. Trimming took 5 bases from V and 3 from J, leaving 11 bases between them. The CDR3 spans 13 residues. The CDR3 DNA follows: TGTGCCAGCAGCCGGACTACTGTCTACGAGCAGTACTTC. It yields the protein CASSRTTVYEQYF.

V is TRBV28 and J is TRBJ2-1; no definite D call. The CDR3 is 15 residues long. Per germline, CDR1 MDHEN and CDR2 SYDVKM. V dropped 4 bases and J dropped 0 bases, with 10 bases sitting between them. The CDR3 region has the DNA TGTGCCAGCAGTTCCACTCTAGACTCCTACAATGAGCAGTTCTTC. Amino acids: CASSSTLDSYNEQFF.

The chain links TRBV5-1 to TRBJ1-1, with D possibly matching TRBD1 (5 bases). CDR3 length: 13 residues. In germline, CDR1 is SGHRS, CDR2 YFSETQ. Trimming cost V 0 bases and J 6 bases, with 9 bases left between them. CDR3 region: CASSLAVGAEAFF. The CDR3 DNA sequence: TGCGCCAGCAGCTTGGCCGTAGGGGCTGAAGCTTTCTTT. Variable domain in full (rest from reference TRBV5-1 and TRBJ1-1): KAGVTQTPRYLIKTRGQQVTLSCSPISGHRSVSWYQQTPGQGLQFLFEYFSETQRNKGNFPGRFSGRQFSNSRSEMNVSTLELGDSALYLCASSLAVGAEAFFGQGTRLTVV.

The chain carries TRBV6-5 and TRBJ2-1; D is perhaps TRBD1 (5 bases). Germline-derived CDR1 and CDR2 are MNHEY and SVGAGI. The germline V and J ends were trimmed by 5 bases and 7 bases, with 15 bases remaining between them. The CDR3 length is 14 residues. This CDR3 is CASSGYRLGNEQFF. The CDR3 region has the DNA TGTGCCAGCAGTGGGTACAGGTTAGGAAATGAGCAGTTCTTC.

J is TRBJ1-1 and V is TRBV6-5; no clear D gene. There are 15 residues in the CDR3. Per germline, CDR1 MNHEY and CDR2 SVGAGI. The V and J ends lost 5 bases and 0 bases respectively, with 13 bases between them. CDR3 nucleotide sequence: TGTGCCAGCAGTCGTGAGAGTACTTTGAACACTGAAGCTTTCTTT. This sequence encodes CASSRESTLNTEAFF.

This clone was detected ten times or more. V usage is TRBV5-4 and J usage is TRBJ2-5, with 8 nucleotides matching TRBD1. CDR1 SGHNT and CDR2 YYREEE come from the germline V gene (reference sequence). J gave up 5 bases and V 3 bases, and 6 bases lay outside the gene matches. CDR3 length: 14 amino acids. CDR3 loop: CASSSDRGMETQYF. The CDR3 DNA reads TGTGCCAGCAGCTCTGACAGGGGTATGGAGACCCAGTACTTC.

The CDR3 sequence: CSISLGPEQYF. The CDR3 bases are TGCAGCATCTCCCTGGGCCCTGAGCAGTACTTC. The chain couples TRBV20-1 to TRBJ2-7; no clear D gene. Germline CDR1 is DFQATT and CDR2 is SNEGSKA (reference sequence). This CDR3 is 11 amino acids long.

This clone was detected a few times. The V and J genes are TRBV15 and TRBJ1-2, with D tentatively TRBD1 (6 bases). The CDR3 extends over 14 amino acids. The V end lost 3 bases, the J end lost 8 bases, and 16 bases lay between the germline ends. Looked up from germline, CDR1 is LNHNV and CDR2 is YYDKDF (reference sequence). CDR3 DNA sequence: TGTGCCACCAGCAGCAGATCCACAGGGCGGGGCTACACCTTC. Amino acids: CATSSRSTGRGYTF.

This clone was observed a handful of times. This chain uses TRBV9 with TRBJ2-1, with D tentatively TRBD2 (5 bases). The CDR3 length is 16 residues. Germline assignment: CDR1 SGDLS and CDR2 YYNGEE. Trimming stripped 0 bases from V and 0 bases from J, with 10 bases between. DNA of the CDR3: TGTGCCAGCAGCGTAGTCGCCGGGGTCTCCTACAATGAGCAGTTCTTC. It translates to CASSVVAGVSYNEQFF.

The V and J genes are TRBV7-9 and TRBJ1-2; TRBD1 matches at 9 bases. With V trimmed by 4 bases and J by 4 bases, 1 base remained unmatched. The CDR3 length is 13 residues. The V gene's germline CDR1 is SEHNR and CDR2 FQNEAQ (reference sequence). The DNA for the CDR3 is TGTGCCAGCAGCTCGACAGGGGGCTATGGCTACACCTTC. As protein: CASSSTGGYGYTF.

The J gene is TRBJ1-1, the V gene TRBV7-9; 9 nucleotides match TRBD1. V shed 4 bases and J 5 bases; nucleotides not matched to a gene: 5. This CDR3 region has 14 residues. Looked up from germline, CDR1 is SEHNR and CDR2 is FQNEAQ (reference sequence). The CDR3 reads CASSSTGGKTEAFF. In nucleotides, the CDR3 is TGTGCCAGCAGCTCGACAGGGGGGAAGACTGAAGCTTTCTTT.

This chain connects TRBV5-6 to TRBJ1-4; 10 bases map to TRBD1. V was clipped by 9 bases and J by 2 bases; unmatched bases: 7. CDR1 SGHDT and CDR2 YYEEEE come from the germline V gene. The CDR3 is 15 amino acids. CDR3 bases: TGTGCCACCCGGGACAGGGGATCGACTAATGAAAAACTGTTTTTT. Its translation is CATRDRGSTNEKLFF.

The chain uses TRBV29-1 and TRBJ2-7; the match to TRBD1 covers 10 bases. From germline, CDR1 is SQVTM and CDR2 ANQGSEA. The ends lost 1 base at V and 2 bases at J; junction bases unmatched: 2. CDR3 length: 14 residues. The CDR3 nucleotides are TGCAGCGTTGAAGGGACAGGGGGGCCCTACGAGCAGTACTTC. Residues: CSVEGTGGPYEQYF.

V gene TRBV7-7 combines with J gene TRBJ2-3; 12 nucleotides align to TRBD2. V lost 4 bases to trimming and J lost 2 bases; unmatched junction nucleotides: 4. The CDR3 contains 16 residues. The germline V gene has CDR1 SSHAT and CDR2 FNYEAQ (reference sequence). In DNA form, the CDR3 reads TGTGCCAGCAGCTCGGGACTAGCGGGTGTCACAGATACGCAGTATTTT. Residues: CASSSGLAGVTDTQYF.

The chain recombines TRBV29-1 with TRBJ1-1; a weak D match, TRBD1 (6 bases). Germline CDR1 SQVTM, CDR2 ANQGSEA. The CDR3 runs to 13 residues. Trimming cost V 7 bases and J 0 bases, with 12 bases left between them. CDR3 in amino acids: CSAKGQVNTEAFF. The DNA of the CDR3 is TGCAGCGCTAAGGGACAAGTGAACACTGAAGCTTTCTTT. The full variable domain, its missing parts supplied by reference TRBV29-1 and TRBJ1-1, is SAVISQKPSRDICQRGTSLTIQCQVDSQVTMMFWYRQQPGQSLTLIATANQGSEATYESGFVIDKFPISRPNLTFSTLTVSNMSPEDSSIYLCSAKGQVNTEAFFGQGTRLTVV.

The rearrangement links TRBV28 to TRBJ2-7; possible D gene TRBD1, 6 bases. Germline CDR1 reads MDHEN; CDR2 reads SYDVKM. The V end was cut by 7 bases, the J end by 1 base, with 14 bases between. The CDR3 extends over 14 amino acids. DNA for the CDR3: TGTGCCAGCATTACGGACAGTACATCCTACGAGCAGTACTTC. It encodes CASITDSTSYEQYF.

The V gene is TRBV6-1, the J gene TRBJ2-7; D uncertain. Germline CDR1 MNHNS, CDR2 SASEGT. The CDR3 extends over 13 amino acids. Deletions cut 3 bases from V and 4 bases from J, with 10 bases between. The CDR3 region is CASSETTFYEQYF. CDR3 coding DNA: TGTGCCAGCAGTGAGACAACTTTTTACGAGCAGTACTTC.

This clone was seen just once. The CDR3 DNA is TGTGCTAGTGGTTTGGCCCTCGGGACAGGGAGGGAAAAACTGTTTTTT. This codes for CASGLALGTGREKLFF. This rearrangement joins TRBV12-5 to TRBJ1-4, with TRBD1 identical over 9 bases. CDR3 length: 16 amino acids. V lost 1 base, J lost 8 bases, and 8 bases stayed unmatched. Germline CDR1 reads LGHNT; CDR2 reads FRNRAP.

The chain is built from TRBV5-4 and TRBJ2-7, with D possibly matching TRBD1 (5 bases). V lost 0 bases to trimming and J lost 2 bases, with 9 bases between them. The CDR3 covers 14 residues. Germline lookup yields CDR1 SGHNT and CDR2 YYREEE (reference sequence). The CDR3 is CASSLARAPYEQYF. CDR3 bases: TGTGCCAGCAGCTTGGCCAGGGCCCCCTACGAGCAGTACTTC.

The chain couples TRBV19 to TRBJ1-3; TRBD1 might be the D (5 bases). This CDR3 comprises 17 residues. CDR1 and CDR2 (germline): LNHDA, SQIVND (reference sequence). V was pared by 5 bases and J by 0 bases, with 17 bases between. CDR3 in DNA: TGTGCCAGTAGTCCCTCGACAGCCTGGAACTCTGGAAACACCATATATTTT. Protein sequence: CASSPSTAWNSGNTIYF. Combining the CDR3 with reference TRBV19 and TRBJ1-3 gives the whole variable domain DGGITQSPKYLFRKEGQNVTLSCEQNLNHDAMYWYRQDPGQGLRLIYYSQIVNDFQKGDIAEGYSVSREKKESFPLTVTSAQKNPTAFYLCASSPSTAWNSGNTIYFGEGSWLTVV.

This chain connects TRBV30 to TRBJ2-2, with D possibly matching TRBD2 (5 bases). Germline CDR1 and CDR2: GTSNPN and SVGIG (reference sequence). Trimming stripped 3 bases from V and 6 bases from J, with 14 bases between. This CDR3 is built from 14 residues. The CDR3, as DNA: TGTGCCTGGAGAGAGGACTGGATGGCCGGGGAGCTGTTTTTT. Translating gives CAWREDWMAGELFF.

The rearrangement uses TRBV19 and TRBJ1-5; D not resolved. Trimming shortened V by 7 bases and J by 7 bases, and 14 bases separated the two germline ends. In germline, CDR1 is LNHDA, CDR2 SQIVND (reference sequence). This CDR3 has 13 amino acids. The CDR3 protein is CASTSRIYQPQHF. The CDR3 coding sequence is TGTGCCAGTACCTCTAGGATTTACCAGCCCCAGCATTTT.